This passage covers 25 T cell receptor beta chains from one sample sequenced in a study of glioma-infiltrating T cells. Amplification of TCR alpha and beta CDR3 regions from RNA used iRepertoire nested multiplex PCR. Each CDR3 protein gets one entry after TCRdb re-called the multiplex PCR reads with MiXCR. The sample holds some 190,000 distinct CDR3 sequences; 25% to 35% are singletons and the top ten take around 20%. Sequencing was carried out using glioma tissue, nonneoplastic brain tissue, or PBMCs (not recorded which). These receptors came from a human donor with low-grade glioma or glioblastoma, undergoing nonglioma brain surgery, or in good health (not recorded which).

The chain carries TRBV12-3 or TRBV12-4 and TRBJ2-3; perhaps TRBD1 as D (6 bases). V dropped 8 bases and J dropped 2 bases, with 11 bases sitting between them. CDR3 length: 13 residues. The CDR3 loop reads CASLGQHTDTQYF. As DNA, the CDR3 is TGTGCCAGCCTTGGACAGCACACAGATACGCAGTATTTT.

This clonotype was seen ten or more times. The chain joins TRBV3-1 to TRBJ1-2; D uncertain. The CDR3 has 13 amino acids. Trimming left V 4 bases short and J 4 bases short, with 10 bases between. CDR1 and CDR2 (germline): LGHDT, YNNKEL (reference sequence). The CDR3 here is CASSPLGLYGYTF. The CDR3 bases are TGTGCCAGCAGCCCGCTGGGCCTCTATGGCTACACCTTC.

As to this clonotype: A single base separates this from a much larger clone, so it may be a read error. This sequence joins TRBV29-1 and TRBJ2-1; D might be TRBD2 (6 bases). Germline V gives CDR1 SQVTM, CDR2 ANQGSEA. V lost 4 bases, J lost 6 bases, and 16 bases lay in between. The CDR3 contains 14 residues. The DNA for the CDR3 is TGCAGCGTTGCCGGGATAGCGGTATCCAATGAGCAGTTCTTC. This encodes CSVAGIAVSNEQFF.

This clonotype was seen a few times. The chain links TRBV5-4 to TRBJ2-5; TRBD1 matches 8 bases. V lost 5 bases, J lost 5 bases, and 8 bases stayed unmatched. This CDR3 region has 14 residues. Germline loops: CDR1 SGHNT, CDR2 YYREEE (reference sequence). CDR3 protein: CASSRQGAVETQYF. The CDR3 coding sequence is TGTGCCAGCAGTCGCCAGGGGGCGGTGGAGACCCAGTACTTC.

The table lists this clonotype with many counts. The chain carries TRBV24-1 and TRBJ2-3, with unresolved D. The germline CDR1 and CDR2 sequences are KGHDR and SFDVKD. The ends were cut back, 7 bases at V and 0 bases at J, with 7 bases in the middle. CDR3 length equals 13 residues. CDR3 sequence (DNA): TGTGCCACCAGAGACCTGAGCACAGATACGCAGTATTTT. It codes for CATRDLSTDTQYF.

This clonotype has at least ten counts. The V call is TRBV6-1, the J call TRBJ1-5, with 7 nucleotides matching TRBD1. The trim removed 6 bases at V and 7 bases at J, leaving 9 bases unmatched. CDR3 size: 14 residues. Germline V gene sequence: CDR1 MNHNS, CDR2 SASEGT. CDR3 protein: CASSGDSTGQPQHF. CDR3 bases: TGTGCCAGCAGCGGGGACAGCACGGGGCAGCCCCAGCATTTT.

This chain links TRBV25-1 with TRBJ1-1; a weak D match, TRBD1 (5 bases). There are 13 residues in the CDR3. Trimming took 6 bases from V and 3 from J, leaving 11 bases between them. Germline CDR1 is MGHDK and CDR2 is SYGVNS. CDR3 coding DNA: TGTGCCAGCAGAAGGGACGGCTACACTGAAGCTTTCTTT. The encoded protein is CASRRDGYTEAFF.

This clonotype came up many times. In DNA, the CDR3 is TGTGCCAGCAGTTCTCCGGCCCCCTATGGCTACACCTTC. This translates into CASSSPAPYGYTF. The chain uses TRBV28 and TRBJ1-2; no clear D. The V gene lost 4 bases and the J gene lost 4 bases, with 10 bases spanning the gap. This CDR3 contains 13 residues. CDR1 is MDHEN and CDR2 is SYDVKM in the germline V gene.

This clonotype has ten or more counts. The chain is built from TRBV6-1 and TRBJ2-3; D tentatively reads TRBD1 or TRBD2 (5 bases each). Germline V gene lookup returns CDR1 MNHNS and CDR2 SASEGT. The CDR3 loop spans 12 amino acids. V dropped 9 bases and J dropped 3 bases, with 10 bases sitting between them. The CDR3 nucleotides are TGTGCCAGAGGGACGGCTACAGATACGCAGTATTTT. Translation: CARGTATDTQYF.

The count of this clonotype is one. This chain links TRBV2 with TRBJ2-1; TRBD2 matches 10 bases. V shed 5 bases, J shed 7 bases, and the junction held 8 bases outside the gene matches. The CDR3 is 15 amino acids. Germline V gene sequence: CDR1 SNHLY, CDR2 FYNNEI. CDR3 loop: CASSLRAGGLNEQFF. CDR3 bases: TGTGCCAGCAGTTTGCGAGCGGGAGGGCTAAATGAGCAGTTCTTC.

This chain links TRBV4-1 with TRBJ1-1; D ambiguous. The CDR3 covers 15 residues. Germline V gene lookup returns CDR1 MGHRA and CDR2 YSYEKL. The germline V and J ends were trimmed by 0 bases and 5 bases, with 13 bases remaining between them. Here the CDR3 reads CASSQDWHRRTEAFF. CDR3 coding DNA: TGCGCCAGCAGCCAAGATTGGCATAGGAGGACTGAAGCTTTCTTT.

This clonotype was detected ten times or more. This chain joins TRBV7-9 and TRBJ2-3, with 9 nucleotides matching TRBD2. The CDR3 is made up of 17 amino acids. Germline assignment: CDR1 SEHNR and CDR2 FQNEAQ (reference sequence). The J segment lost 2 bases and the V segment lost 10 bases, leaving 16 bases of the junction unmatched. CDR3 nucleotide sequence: TGTGCCACCCGCTCACTTACGACTAGCGGATACACAGATACGCAGTATTTT. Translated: CATRSLTTSGYTDTQYF.

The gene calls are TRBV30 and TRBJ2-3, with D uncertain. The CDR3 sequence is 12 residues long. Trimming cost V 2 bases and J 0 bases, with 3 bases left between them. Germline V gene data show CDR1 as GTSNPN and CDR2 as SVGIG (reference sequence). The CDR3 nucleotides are TGTGCCTGGAGTACTAGCACAGATACGCAGTATTTT. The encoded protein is CAWSTSTDTQYF.

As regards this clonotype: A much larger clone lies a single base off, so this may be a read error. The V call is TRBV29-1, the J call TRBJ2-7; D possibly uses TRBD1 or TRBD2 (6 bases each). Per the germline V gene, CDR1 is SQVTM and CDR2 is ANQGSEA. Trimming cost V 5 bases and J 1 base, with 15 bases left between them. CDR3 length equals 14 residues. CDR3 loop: CSVRTQGTSYEQYF. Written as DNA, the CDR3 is TGCAGCGTTCGAACCCAGGGGACTTCCTACGAGCAGTACTTC.

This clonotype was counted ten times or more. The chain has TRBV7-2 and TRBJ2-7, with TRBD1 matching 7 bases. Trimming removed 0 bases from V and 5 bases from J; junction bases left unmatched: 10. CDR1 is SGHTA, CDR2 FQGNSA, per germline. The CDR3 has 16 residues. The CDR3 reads CASSLAGRQGVDEQYF. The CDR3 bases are TGTGCCAGCAGCTTAGCAGGAAGACAGGGAGTGGACGAGCAGTACTTC.

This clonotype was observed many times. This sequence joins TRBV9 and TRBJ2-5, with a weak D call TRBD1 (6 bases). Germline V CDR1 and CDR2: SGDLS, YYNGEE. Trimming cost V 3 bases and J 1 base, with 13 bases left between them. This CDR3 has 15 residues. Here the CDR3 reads CASSAYSGVQETQYF. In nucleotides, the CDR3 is TGTGCCAGCAGCGCTTACTCAGGGGTCCAAGAGACCCAGTACTTC.

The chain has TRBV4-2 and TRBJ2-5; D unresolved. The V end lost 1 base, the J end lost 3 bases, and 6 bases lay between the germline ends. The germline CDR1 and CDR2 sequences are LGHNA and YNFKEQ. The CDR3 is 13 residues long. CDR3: CASSQVVEETQYF. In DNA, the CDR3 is TGTGCCAGCAGCCAAGTCGTGGAAGAGACCCAGTACTTC.

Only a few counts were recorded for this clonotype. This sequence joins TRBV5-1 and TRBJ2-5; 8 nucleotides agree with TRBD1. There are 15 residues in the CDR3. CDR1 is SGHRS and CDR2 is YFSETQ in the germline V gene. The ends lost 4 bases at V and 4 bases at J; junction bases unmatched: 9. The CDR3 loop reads CASSATSGGAETQYF. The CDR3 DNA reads TGCGCCAGCAGCGCTACATCAGGGGGCGCAGAGACCCAGTACTTC.

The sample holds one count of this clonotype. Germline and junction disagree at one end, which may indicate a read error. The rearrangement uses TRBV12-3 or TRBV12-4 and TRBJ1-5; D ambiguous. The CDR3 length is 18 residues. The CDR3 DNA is TGTTCCATCATTTCATATTTCATCCAGGTTTGCCCCAATCAGCCCAAGCATTTT. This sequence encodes CSIISYFIQVCPNQPKHF.

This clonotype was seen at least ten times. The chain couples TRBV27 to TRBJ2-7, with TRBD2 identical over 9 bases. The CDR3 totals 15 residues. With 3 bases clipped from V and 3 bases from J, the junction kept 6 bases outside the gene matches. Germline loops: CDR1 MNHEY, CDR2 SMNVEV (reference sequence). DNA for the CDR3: TGTGCCAGCAGTTTTGCAGCTAGCGGGAACTACGAGCAGTACTTC. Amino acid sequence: CASSFAASGNYEQYF.

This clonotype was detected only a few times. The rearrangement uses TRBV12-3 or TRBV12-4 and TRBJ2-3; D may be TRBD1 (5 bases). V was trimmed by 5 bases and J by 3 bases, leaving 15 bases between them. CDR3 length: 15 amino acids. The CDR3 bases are TGTGCCAGCAGTCGACAGAAGATTATAACAGATACGCAGTATTTT. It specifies CASSRQKIITDTQYF.

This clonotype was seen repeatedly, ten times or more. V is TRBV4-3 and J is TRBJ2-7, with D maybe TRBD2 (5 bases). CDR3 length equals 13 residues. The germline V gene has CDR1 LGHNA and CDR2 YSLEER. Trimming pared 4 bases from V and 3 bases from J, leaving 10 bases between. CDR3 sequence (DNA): TGCGCCAGCAGCCTCTACAGCGGCTACGAGCAGTACTTC. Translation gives CASSLYSGYEQYF.

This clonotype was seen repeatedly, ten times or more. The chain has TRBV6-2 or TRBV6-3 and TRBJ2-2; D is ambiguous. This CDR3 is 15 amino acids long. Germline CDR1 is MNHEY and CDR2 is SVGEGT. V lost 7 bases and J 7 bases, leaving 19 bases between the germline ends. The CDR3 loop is CASISNFFQHGELFF. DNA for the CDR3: TGTGCCAGCATTTCAAACTTCTTCCAACACGGGGAGCTGTTTTTT.

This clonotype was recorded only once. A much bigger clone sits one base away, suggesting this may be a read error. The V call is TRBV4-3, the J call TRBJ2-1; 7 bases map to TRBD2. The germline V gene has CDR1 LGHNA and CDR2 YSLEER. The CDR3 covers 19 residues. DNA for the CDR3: TGCGCCAGCAGCCAAGACCTTGCCGTTTGGGGGGAGGGGTACAATGAGAAGTTCTTC. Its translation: CASSQDLAVWGEGYNEKFF.

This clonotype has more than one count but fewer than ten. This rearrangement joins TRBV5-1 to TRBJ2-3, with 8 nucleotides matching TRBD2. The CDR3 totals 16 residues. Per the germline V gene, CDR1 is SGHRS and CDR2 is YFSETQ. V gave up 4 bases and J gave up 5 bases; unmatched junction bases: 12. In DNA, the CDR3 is TGCGCCAGCAGCCGCACTAGCGGACCTAGAGAAGATACGCAGTATTTT. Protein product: CASSRTSGPREDTQYF.